This T cell receptor (beta chain) was identified during a study of tumor-infiltrating lymphocytes in oesophageal squamous cell carcinoma. MiXCR, run by TCRdb on the PCR reads, gives a single entry per CDR3 protein. The repertoire holds about 12,000 distinct CDR3 sequences, with 55% to 60% as singletons. V was clipped by 3 bases and J by 11 bases, with 16 bases between them. Germline-derived CDR1 and CDR2 are MNHNS and SASEGT. CDR3 size: 13 residues. This clonotype occurred many times. Sequencing input: esophageal tumor tissue. This clonotype was obtained from a female donor with esophageal squamous cell carcinoma. The V call is TRBV6-1, the J call TRBJ2-5; D gene unclear. The CDR3 DNA reads TGTGCCAGCAGTGATAGGATTATCGGTGAGCAGTACTTC. Its translation is CASSDRIIGEQYF.